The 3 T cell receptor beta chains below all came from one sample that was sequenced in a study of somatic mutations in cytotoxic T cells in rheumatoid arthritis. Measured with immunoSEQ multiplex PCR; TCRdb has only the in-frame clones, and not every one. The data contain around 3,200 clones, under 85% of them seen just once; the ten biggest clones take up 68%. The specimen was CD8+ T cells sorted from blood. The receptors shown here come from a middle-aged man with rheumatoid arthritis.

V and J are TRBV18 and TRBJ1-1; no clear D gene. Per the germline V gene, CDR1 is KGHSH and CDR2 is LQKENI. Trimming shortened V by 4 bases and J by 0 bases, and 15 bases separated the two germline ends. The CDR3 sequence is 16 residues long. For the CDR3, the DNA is TGTGCCAGCTCACAAACCTGGGGAGATATGAACACTGAAGCTTTCTTT. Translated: CASSQTWGDMNTEAFF. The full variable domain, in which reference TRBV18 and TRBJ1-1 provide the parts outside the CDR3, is NAGVMQNPRHLVRRRGQEARLRCSPMKGHSHVYWYRQLPEEGLKFMVYLQKENIIDESGMPKERFSAEFPKEGPSILRIQQVVRGDSAAYFCASSQTWGDMNTEAFFGQGTRLTVV.

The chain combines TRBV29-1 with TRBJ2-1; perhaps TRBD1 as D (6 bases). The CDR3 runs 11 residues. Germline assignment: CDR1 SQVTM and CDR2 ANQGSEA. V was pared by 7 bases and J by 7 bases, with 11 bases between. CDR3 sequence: CSAGQRNEQFF. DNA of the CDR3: TGCAGCGCGGGACAAAGGAATGAGCAGTTCTTC.

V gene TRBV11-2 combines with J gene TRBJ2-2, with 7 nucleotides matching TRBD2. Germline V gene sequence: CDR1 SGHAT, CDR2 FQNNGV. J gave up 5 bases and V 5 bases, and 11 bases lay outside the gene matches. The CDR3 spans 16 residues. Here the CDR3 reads CASSPAERDGTGELFF. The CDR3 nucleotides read TGTGCCAGCAGCCCCGCTGAGCGGGACGGAACCGGGGAGCTGTTTTTT.